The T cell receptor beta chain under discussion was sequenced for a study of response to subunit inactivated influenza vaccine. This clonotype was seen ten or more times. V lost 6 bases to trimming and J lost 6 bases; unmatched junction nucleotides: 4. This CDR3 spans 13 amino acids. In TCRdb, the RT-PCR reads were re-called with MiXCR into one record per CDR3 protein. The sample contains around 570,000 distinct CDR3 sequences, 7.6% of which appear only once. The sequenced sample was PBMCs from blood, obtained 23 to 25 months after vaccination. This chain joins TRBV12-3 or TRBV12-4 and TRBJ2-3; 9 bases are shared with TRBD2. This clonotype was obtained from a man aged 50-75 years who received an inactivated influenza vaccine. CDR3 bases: TGTGCCAGCAGCGGGACTAGCAAGGATACGCAGTATTTT. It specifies CASSGTSKDTQYF.